One and the same sample provided the 20 T cell receptor beta chains below, sequenced in a study of breast tumors, draining lymph nodes, adjacent tissues. TCRdb used MiXCR to reprocess the multiplex PCR reads, holding one entry per CDR3 protein. The sample yields tens of thousands of distinct CDR3 sequences, about 40% seen once. The sample taken for sequencing was breast tumor tissue. The origin of the receptors is a female donor with breast cancer. Some clones in this sample may be carry-over from other donors' samples.

V usage is TRBV11-3 and J usage is TRBJ2-7; 11 positions agree with TRBD1. The CDR3 has 15 residues. The V gene's germline CDR1 is SGHNT and CDR2 YENEEA. J was trimmed by 1 base and V by 6 bases; bases with no gene match: 5. The CDR3 loop reads CASRSGTGGSYEQYF. For the CDR3, the DNA is TGTGCCAGCAGATCCGGGACAGGGGGTTCCTACGAGCAGTACTTC.

The count of this clonotype is one. A read error may account for a junction end that differs from germline. The genes are TRBV20-1 and TRBJ2-5; 8 nucleotides match TRBD2. The V gene's germline CDR1 is DFQATT and CDR2 SNEGSKA (reference sequence). The CDR3 is 14 residues long. The CDR3 coding sequence is TGCAGCGCTAGAGAGACGGGACTAGAGGGGACCCGGTACTTC. Translating gives CSARETGLEGTRYF.

This rearrangement joins TRBV5-1 to TRBJ2-7; D perhaps matches TRBD1 (5 bases). V shed 1 base and J shed 10 bases, with 15 bases lying between them. Germline CDR1 and CDR2: SGHRS and YFSETQ. This CDR3 contains 13 residues. CDR3 nucleotides: TGCGCCAGCAGCTTGCCCCAGACAGCCGACCAGTACTTC. Translating it yields CASSLPQTADQYF.

Ten or more counts support this clonotype. CDR3 amino acids: CSSLGDWTDTQYF. In nucleotides, the CDR3 is TGCAGCTCTTTGGGGGATTGGACAGATACGCAGTATTTT. The V gene is TRBV20-1, the J gene TRBJ2-3, with D perhaps assigned TRBD1 or TRBD2 (5 bases each). Germline values: CDR1 DFQATT, CDR2 SNEGSKA (reference sequence). This CDR3 has 13 residues.

This rearrangement joins TRBV5-4 to TRBJ2-5, with 8 bases matching TRBD2. Germline V gives CDR1 SGHNT, CDR2 YYREEE (reference sequence). The V segment lost 6 bases and the J segment 2 bases; nucleotides outside the gene matches: 6. This CDR3 is built from 14 residues. For the CDR3, the DNA is TGTGCCAGCAACCGGGAGGGGGGGCAAGAGACCCAGTACTTC. This gives the protein CASNREGGQETQYF.

This clonotype was counted many times. The chain links TRBV5-5 to TRBJ2-7; 10 nucleotides agree with TRBD1. The CDR3 consists of 16 residues. The J segment lost 2 bases and the V segment lost 4 bases, leaving 9 bases of the junction unmatched. The germline gives CDR1 SGHKS, CDR2 YYEKEE (reference sequence). CDR3 loop: CASSVTGGGITYEQYF. The CDR3 DNA follows: TGTGCCAGCAGCGTGACAGGGGGCGGAATCACCTACGAGCAGTACTTC.

The chain has TRBV10-3 and TRBJ1-2, with D hard to call. Germline CDR1 ENHRY, CDR2 SYGVKD. The germline V and J ends were trimmed by 4 bases and 6 bases, with 9 bases remaining between them. This CDR3 is built from 12 residues. The CDR3 region has the DNA TGTGCCATCAGTGTAACGGAAGATGGCTACACCTTC. Translating gives CAISVTEDGYTF.

The count of this clonotype is one. Because the CDR3 is missing its conserved closing phenylalanine or tryptophan, this is likely a read error. The V and J genes are TRBV11-2 and TRBJ2-3; 9 bases are a match to TRBD2. Looked up from germline, CDR1 is SGHAT and CDR2 is FQNNGV. Trimming cost V 4 bases and J 11 bases; bases outside gene matches: 13. This CDR3 is 15 amino acids long. CDR3 bases: TGTGCCAGCAGCTCCTCGGGACTAGCAGCCAATGAGCAGTATTCT. As protein: CASSSSGLAANEQYS.

This clonotype has at least ten counts. A read error may produce the germline difference seen at one junction end. V gene TRBV7-2 combines with J gene TRBJ1-5; D is ambiguous. This CDR3 region has 14 residues. Germline V CDR1 and CDR2: SGHTA, FQGNSA. The CDR3 here is CASSLLGIDQHQHF. In nucleotides, the CDR3 is TGTGCCAGCAGTTTATTGGGGATCGATCAGCACCAGCATTTT.

This clonotype was seen ten or more times. The V and J genes are TRBV9 and TRBJ2-3; 9 bases align to TRBD2. Germline trimming cut 4 bases from V and 2 bases from J; bases unmatched to any gene: 11. CDR1 and CDR2 from the germline V gene are SGDLS and YYNGEE. This CDR3 is built from 17 residues. DNA of the CDR3: TGTGCCAGCAGCCCATTTTTGACTAGCGGTTACACAGATACGCAGTATTTT. This gives the protein CASSPFLTSGYTDTQYF.

There are many counts of this clonotype. The rearrangement uses TRBV19 and TRBJ1-4; perhaps TRBD1 as D (5 bases). This CDR3 has 15 amino acids. Germline V gene data show CDR1 as LNHDA and CDR2 as SQIVND (reference sequence). V shed 6 bases and J shed 5 bases, with 16 bases lying between them. Here the CDR3 reads CASRRSGTDNEKLFF. In DNA, the CDR3 is TGTGCCAGTAGAAGATCCGGGACGGACAATGAAAAACTGTTTTTT.

With regard to this clonotype: A much larger clone differs by one base, so this may be a read error. The genes are TRBV7-8 and TRBJ2-7; no clear D. This CDR3 is built from 14 residues. Germline V gene data show CDR1 as SGHVS and CDR2 as FQNEAQ. DNA for the CDR3: TGTACCAGCAGCTTAGAGCCTGGAGCCTACGAGCAGTACTTC. It encodes CTSSLEPGAYEQYF.

The chain links TRBV10-3 to TRBJ1-2; D gene unclear. CDR1 is ENHRY, CDR2 SYGVKD, per germline. V gave up 0 bases and J gave up 0 bases, with 11 bases separating them. The CDR3 is 16 residues long. CDR3 region: CAISESKNGANYGYTF. In nucleotides, the CDR3 is TGTGCCATCAGTGAGTCGAAGAATGGGGCTAACTATGGCTACACCTTC.

This clonotype was seen repeatedly, ten times or more. This chain uses TRBV4-3 with TRBJ2-2, with 14 bases fitting TRBD2. The trim removed 1 base at V and 4 bases at J, leaving 11 bases unmatched. CDR3 length: 20 residues. CDR1 and CDR2 (germline): LGHNA, YSLEER. The CDR3 sequence is CASSQGLATSGRGGTGELFF. CDR3 nucleotide sequence: TGCGCCAGCAGCCAAGGCTTGGCGACTAGCGGGAGGGGGGGCACCGGGGAGCTGTTTTTT.

The rearrangement links TRBV19 to TRBJ1-1; no definite D call. Germline V gives CDR1 LNHDA, CDR2 SQIVND (reference sequence). The length of the CDR3 is 16 residues. Trimming cost V 6 bases and J 2 bases, with 19 bases left between them. As DNA, the CDR3 is TGTGCCAGTAGACATTTGAGGGAGCGCTATAACACTGAAGCTTTCTTT. Its protein is CASRHLRERYNTEAFF.

This clonotype came up many times. The chain carries TRBV4-3 and TRBJ2-7; TRBD2 matches 7 bases. This CDR3 has 15 amino acids. Trimming cost V 1 base and J 4 bases; bases outside gene matches: 7. Germline-derived CDR1 and CDR2 are LGHNA and YSLEER. The CDR3 nucleotides are TGCGCCAGCAGCCAAGGGGCGGGAGTGGCTTACGAGCAGTACTTC. This codes for CASSQGAGVAYEQYF.

Many counts were recorded for this clonotype. CDR3 sequence: CSVQKEDTQYF. For the CDR3, the DNA is TGCAGTGTTCAAAAGGAGGATACGCAGTATTTT. The gene calls are TRBV20-1 and TRBJ2-3; D not resolved. Trimming stripped 7 bases from V and 6 bases from J, with 11 bases between. Germline V gives CDR1 DFQATT, CDR2 SNEGSKA (reference sequence). The CDR3 has 11 amino acids.

Points on this clonotype: This may be a read error, as it is one base from a much larger clone. V and J are TRBV18 and TRBJ1-3; D gene ambiguous. V lost 3 bases, J lost 0 bases, and 21 bases lay in between. This CDR3 is 19 amino acids long. CDR1 and CDR2 from the germline V gene are KGHSH and LQKENI. The CDR3 nucleotides read TGTGCCAGCTCACCGGGCAGTTATCTTAGAGTCACCTCTGGAAACACCATATATTTT. Its protein product is CASSPGSYLRVTSGNTIYF.

The chain recombines TRBV5-8 with TRBJ2-7, with TRBD2 matching 15 bases. After removal of 4 bases from V and 5 bases from J, the junction contained 10 bases not matched to a gene. From germline, CDR1 is SGHTS and CDR2 YDEGEE. The CDR3 consists of 17 residues. The CDR3 sequence: CASSQGLAGGPGNEQYF. Written as DNA, the CDR3 is TGTGCCAGCAGCCAAGGACTAGCGGGAGGGCCGGGAAACGAGCAGTACTTC.

This clonotype occurred many times. This chain connects TRBV11-2 to TRBJ2-1, with 7 bases aligning to TRBD2. The V and J ends lost 7 bases and 4 bases, in that order; junction bases with no gene match: 22. Per the germline V gene, CDR1 is SGHAT and CDR2 is FQNNGV. The CDR3 contains 19 residues. The CDR3 sequence: CASTRRAGVVGGGYNEQFF. CDR3 sequence (DNA): TGTGCCAGCACCCGCCGCGCGGGAGTAGTGGGGGGGGGATACAATGAGCAGTTCTTC.